This is a list of T cell receptor beta chains from one sample in a study of cytomegalovirus exposure and HLA in healthy donors. Here immunoSEQ multiplex PCR was the method, and the copy in TCRdb shows in-frame clones only, minus some. The sample holds 150,000 to 200,000 clones, 65% to 85% seen once. Source material: PBMCs. The receptors shown here come from a boy younger than 10 in good health and CMV-seronegative. CDR3s include the opening cysteine and the closing phenylalanine or tryptophan. Some rows mark clone size as missing; the rest say once, few, many or name a class of expanded clone.

V,size,CDR3
TRBV5-6,-,CASSFRTGGVHEQYF
TRBV21-1,-,CASSKDQRGAEPQETQYF
TRBV7-9,-,CASSLARDASYEQYF
TRBV10-2,-,CASSPDRTGTHILAKNIQYF
TRBV15,-,CATSSPRFRGKGYGYTF
TRBV6-1,-,CASSGKPGGRISNQPQHF
TRBV5-6,-,CASSLWASGGTPQYF
TRBV27,-,CASSQGLAIPEQYF
TRBV7-8,-,CASRETGTGIYEQYF
TRBV19,-,CASSTFSGGAKDTQYF
TRBV18,few,CASSPQDRNRLDGYTF
TRBV29-1,-,CSGSGQVINEQFF
TRBV7-9,-,CASSSQGGNTEAFF
TRBV7-2,-,CASSGRQGLPTEAFF
TRBV4-3,-,CASSQEPGAQETQYF
TRBV7-6,-,CASSLRRLGYNEQFF
TRBV6-5,-,CASSYSGGGKTQYF
TRBV29-1,-,CSVDRQGLNTEAFF
TRBV5-1,-,CASSLGVGLRGPAEQFF
TRBV19,-,CASREAGWNEQFF
TRBV6-1,-,CASSRQGGPLHF
TRBV19,-,CASSTRTSLGETQYF
TRBV5-6,-,CASSQDQETQYF
TRBV4-3,-,CASSQEGGTDEKLFF
TRBV9,-,CASSATRTGSYGYTF
TRBV19,-,CASSIGRRGLGGNTIYF
TRBV4-2,-,CASSQNPGTGVKNEQYF
TRBV5-1,-,CASSLGGTSRFF
TRBV4-2,-,CASSQDWRENPYEQYF
TRBV19,-,CASSINFGAGQETQYF
TRBV4-3,-,CASSQDRGGVPGELFF
TRBV5-1,-,CASSSSTGADEKLFF
TRBV7-2,-,CASRTGRGGETQYF
TRBV30,-,CAWSVKGSRGKLFF
TRBV18,-,CASSRRGGEANEQFF
TRBV30,once,CAWSLGTSGKIEQFF
TRBV27,-,CASSLSPALGASNQPQHF
TRBV4-3,-,CASSWGFRTSGNNEQFF
TRBV6-6,-,CASSPSMGGPSYEQYF
TRBV9,few,CASSAYHTADYGYTF
TRBV13,-,CASSKGGSGRAQETQYF
TRBV5-5,-,CASSPGGLNTEAFF
TRBV5-4,-,CASSPQGAAKNIQYF
TRBV7-9,-,CASSLAGSGDNEQFF
TRBV19,-,CASRTITGNTEAFF
TRBV4-3,-,CASSQVVAGDTQYF
TRBV30,-,CACFRDRSNYGYTF
TRBV4-3,-,CASSQGPGQGAVDWRNQPQHF
TRBV5-1,once,CASSLFTGTSTDTQYF
TRBV5-1,-,CASSLVAREGLLLFF
TRBV2,-,CASSEGPAHHRAAFF
TRBV11-2,-,CASSFVNTEAFF
TRBV27,once,CASSLSQGSTDTQYF
TRBV2,-,CASRGSGQSTDTQYF
TRBV9,-,CASSGGQDYGYTF
TRBV29-1,-,CSVEGYRDGYGYTF